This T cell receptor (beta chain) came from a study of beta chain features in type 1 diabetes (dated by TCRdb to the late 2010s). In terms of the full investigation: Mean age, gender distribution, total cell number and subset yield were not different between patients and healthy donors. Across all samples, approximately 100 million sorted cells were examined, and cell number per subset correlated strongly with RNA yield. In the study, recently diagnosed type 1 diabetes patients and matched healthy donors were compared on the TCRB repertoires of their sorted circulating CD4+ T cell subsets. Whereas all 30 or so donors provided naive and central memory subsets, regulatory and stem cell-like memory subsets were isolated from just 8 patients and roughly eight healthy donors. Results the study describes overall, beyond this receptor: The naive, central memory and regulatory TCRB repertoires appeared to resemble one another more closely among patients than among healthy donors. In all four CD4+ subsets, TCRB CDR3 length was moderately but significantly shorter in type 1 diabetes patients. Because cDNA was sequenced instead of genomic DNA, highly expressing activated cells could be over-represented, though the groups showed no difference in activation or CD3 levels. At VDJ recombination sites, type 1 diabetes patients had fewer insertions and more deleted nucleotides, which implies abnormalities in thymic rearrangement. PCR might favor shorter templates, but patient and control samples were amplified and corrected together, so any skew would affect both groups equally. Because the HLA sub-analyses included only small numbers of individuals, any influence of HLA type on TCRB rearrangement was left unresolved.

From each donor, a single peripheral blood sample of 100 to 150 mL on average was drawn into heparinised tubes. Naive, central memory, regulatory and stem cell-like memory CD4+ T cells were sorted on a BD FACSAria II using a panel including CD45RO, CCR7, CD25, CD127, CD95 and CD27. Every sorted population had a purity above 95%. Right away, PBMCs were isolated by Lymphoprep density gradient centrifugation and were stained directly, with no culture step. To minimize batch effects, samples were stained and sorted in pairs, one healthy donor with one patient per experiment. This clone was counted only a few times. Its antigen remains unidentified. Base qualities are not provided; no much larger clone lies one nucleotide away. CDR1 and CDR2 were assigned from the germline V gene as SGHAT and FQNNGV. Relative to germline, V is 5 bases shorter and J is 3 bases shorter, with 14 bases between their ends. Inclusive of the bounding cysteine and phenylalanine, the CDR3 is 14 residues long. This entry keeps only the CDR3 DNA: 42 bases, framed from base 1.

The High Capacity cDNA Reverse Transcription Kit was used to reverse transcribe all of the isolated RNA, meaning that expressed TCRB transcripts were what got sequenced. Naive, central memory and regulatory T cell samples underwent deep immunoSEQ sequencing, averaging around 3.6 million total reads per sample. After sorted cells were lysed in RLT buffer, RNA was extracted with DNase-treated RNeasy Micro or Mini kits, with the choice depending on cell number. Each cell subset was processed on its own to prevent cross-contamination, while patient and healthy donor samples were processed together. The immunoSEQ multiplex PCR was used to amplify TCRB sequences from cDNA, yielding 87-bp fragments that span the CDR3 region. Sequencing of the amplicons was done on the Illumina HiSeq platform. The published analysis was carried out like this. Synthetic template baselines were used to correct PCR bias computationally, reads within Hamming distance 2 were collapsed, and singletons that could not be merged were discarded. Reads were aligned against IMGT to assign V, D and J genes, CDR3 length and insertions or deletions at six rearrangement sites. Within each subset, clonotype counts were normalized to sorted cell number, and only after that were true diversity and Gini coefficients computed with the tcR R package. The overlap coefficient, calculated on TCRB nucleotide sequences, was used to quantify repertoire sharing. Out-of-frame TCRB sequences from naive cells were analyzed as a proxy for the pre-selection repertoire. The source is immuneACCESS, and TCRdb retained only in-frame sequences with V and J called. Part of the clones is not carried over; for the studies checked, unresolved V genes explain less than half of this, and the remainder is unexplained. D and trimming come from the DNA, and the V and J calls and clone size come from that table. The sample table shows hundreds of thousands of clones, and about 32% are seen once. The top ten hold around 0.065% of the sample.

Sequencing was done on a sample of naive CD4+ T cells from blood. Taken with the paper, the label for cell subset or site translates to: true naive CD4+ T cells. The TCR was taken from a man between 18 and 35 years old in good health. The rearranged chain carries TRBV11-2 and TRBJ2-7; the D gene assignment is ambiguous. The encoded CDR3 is CASSPDLGRYEQYF. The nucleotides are TGTGCCAGCAGCCCCGACCTAGGGCGCTACGAGCAGTACTTC.